This T cell receptor (beta chain) appears in the sequencing data of a study of T cell changes during pregnancy in multiple sclerosis. The assay was immunoSEQ multiplex PCR, and TCRdb's table has in-frame clones only and misses some. The repertoire has 100,000 or so clones, around 94% of them found once; the top ten carry around 1.2%. Sample: peripheral blood, taken in the second trimester of pregnancy. This TCR derives from a female donor with multiple sclerosis, enrolled in a pregnancy study.

CDR3 loop: CASSWGVGSNQPQHF. Written as DNA, the CDR3 is TGCGCCAGCAGCTGGGGGGTAGGAAGCAATCAGCCCCAGCATTTT. The chain joins TRBV5-1 to TRBJ1-5; D is perhaps TRBD1 (5 bases). The CDR3 spans 15 residues. The germline V gene encodes CDR1 SGHRS and CDR2 YFSETQ. Trimming took 3 bases from V and 1 from J, leaving 11 bases between them.